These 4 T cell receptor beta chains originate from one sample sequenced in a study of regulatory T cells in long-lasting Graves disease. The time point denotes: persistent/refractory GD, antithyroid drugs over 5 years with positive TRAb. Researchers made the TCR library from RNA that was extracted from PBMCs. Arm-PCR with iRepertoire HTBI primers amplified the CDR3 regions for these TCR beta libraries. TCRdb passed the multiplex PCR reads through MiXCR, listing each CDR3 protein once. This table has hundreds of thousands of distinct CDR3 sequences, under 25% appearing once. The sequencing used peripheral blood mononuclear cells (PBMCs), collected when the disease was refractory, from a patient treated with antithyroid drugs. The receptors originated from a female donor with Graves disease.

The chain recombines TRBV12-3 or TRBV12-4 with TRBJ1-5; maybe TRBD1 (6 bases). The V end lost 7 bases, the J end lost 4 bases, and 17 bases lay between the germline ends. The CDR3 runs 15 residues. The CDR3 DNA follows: TGTGCCAGCACCGACTCTGGGGGCATGAATCAGCCCCAGCATTTT. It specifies CASTDSGGMNQPQHF.

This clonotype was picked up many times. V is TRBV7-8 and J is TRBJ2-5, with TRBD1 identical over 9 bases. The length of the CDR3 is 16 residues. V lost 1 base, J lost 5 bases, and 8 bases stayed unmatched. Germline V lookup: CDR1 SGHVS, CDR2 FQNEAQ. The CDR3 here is CASSLGGQGPRETQYF. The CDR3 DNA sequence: TGTGCCAGCAGCTTAGGGGGACAGGGCCCACGGGAGACCCAGTACTTC.

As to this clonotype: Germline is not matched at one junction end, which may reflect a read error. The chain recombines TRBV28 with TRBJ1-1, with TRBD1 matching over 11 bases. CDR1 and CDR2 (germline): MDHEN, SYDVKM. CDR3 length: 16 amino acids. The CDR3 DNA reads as TGTGCCGGCAGTGGCTGGACAGGGGGCCTTAGGACTGAAGCTTTCTTT. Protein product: CAGSGWTGGLRTEAFF.

CDR3 amino acids: CASSISPDRTPQSWSYEQYF. Here the CDR3 DNA reads TGTGCCAGTAGTATTTCGCCGGACAGGACACCGCAAAGCTGGTCCTACGAGCAGTACTTC. The V gene is TRBV19, the J gene TRBJ2-7, with TRBD1 matching over 7 bases. Germline values: CDR1 LNHDA, CDR2 SQIVND (reference sequence). Trimming removed 3 bases from V and 1 base from J; junction bases left unmatched: 21. CDR3 length: 20 amino acids.